This entry lists 5 T cell receptor beta chains sequenced from one sample in a study of identifying expanded T cells in peripheral blood. Sequenced by immunoSEQ multiplex PCR; TCRdb stores in-frame clones only, minus some. The table includes about 98,000 clones, more than 70% detected once. Sequenced sample: blood. The receptors stem from a person between 18 and 75 years old in good health.

The CDR3 DNA sequence: TGTGCCAGCAGCTTTTCAGGACAGGCCTACGAGCAGTACTTC. It encodes CASSFSGQAYEQYF. V gene TRBV7-2 combines with J gene TRBJ2-7, with 7 nucleotides matching TRBD1. The length of the CDR3 is 14 residues. V shed 3 bases and J 2 bases; nucleotides not matched to a gene: 4. Germline CDR1 and CDR2: SGHTA and FQGNSA.

This clone is labeled medium-sized (0.01 to 0.1%). The J gene is TRBJ2-7, the V gene TRBV19; no firm D call. Germline V gene sequence: CDR1 LNHDA, CDR2 SQIVND (reference sequence). Trimming cost V 4 bases and J 5 bases, with 9 bases left between them. The CDR3 covers 12 residues. CDR3 DNA: TGTGCCAGTAGTACGCTGGGGAACGAGCAGTACTTC. Translating gives CASSTLGNEQYF.

CDR3 residues: CASSGQGRGEQFF. In nucleotides, the CDR3 is TGTGCCAGCAGCGGACAGGGGAGGGGTGAGCAGTTCTTC. The chain employs TRBV7-9 and TRBJ2-1; 9 bases line up with TRBD1. This CDR3 contains 13 residues. Per the germline V gene, CDR1 is SEHNR and CDR2 is FQNEAQ (reference sequence). V was clipped by 5 bases and J by 9 bases; unmatched bases: 5.

V usage is TRBV25-1 and J usage is TRBJ1-4, with TRBD1 matching over 9 bases. Trimming removed 3 bases from V and 4 bases from J; junction bases left unmatched: 3. The CDR3 runs 15 residues. CDR1 MGHDK and CDR2 SYGVNS come from the germline V gene. CDR3 DNA sequence: TGTGCCAGCAGTGATAAGGACAGGGGTAATGAAAAACTGTTTTTT. This gives the protein CASSDKDRGNEKLFF.

The chain uses TRBV27 and TRBJ1-4, with a possible D match to TRBD1 (5 bases). The CDR3 is made up of 15 amino acids. Trimming removed 8 bases from V and 8 bases from J, with 21 bases in between. The V gene's germline CDR1 is MNHEY and CDR2 SMNVEV (reference sequence). The CDR3 coding sequence is TGTGCCAGCGGGGGGTCCCGGTCATACCCAGAAAAACTGTTTTTT. Protein product: CASGGSRSYPEKLFF.